The 22 T cell receptor beta chains below come from one sample, sequenced in a study of cytomegalovirus exposure and HLA in healthy donors. A multiplex PCR was run with 60 Vbeta primers and 13 Jbeta primers. Clones were sequenced by immunoSEQ multiplex PCR, and TCRdb holds only the in-frame ones, with some missing. The sample has more than 150,000 clones, about four fifths seen once; the top ten hold 1%. Source material: PBMCs. Receptor source: a woman in her forties or fifties in good health and CMV-seropositive.

This sequence joins TRBV4-2 and TRBJ2-7, with 7 bases identical to TRBD2. Trimming removed 0 bases from V and 3 bases from J; junction bases left unmatched: 8. The CDR3 spans 16 residues. Germline V gene data show CDR1 as LGHNA and CDR2 as YNFKEQ. This CDR3 is CASSQDNQRGIYEQYF. The CDR3 DNA reads TGTGCCAGCAGCCAAGATAACCAGCGGGGTATCTACGAGCAGTACTTC.

The chain has TRBV7-2 and TRBJ2-1, with TRBD2 as a possible D gene (5 bases). Germline assignment: CDR1 SGHTA and CDR2 FQGNSA. The CDR3 is 15 amino acids. V was clipped by 3 bases and J by 0 bases, with 9 bases between them. The CDR3 nucleotides are TGTGCCAGCAGCTTGGATGGGAGCTCCTACAATGAGCAGTTCTTC. Translation gives CASSLDGSSYNEQFF.

The rearrangement uses TRBV11-3 and TRBJ1-3, with D tentatively TRBD1 (5 bases). The V end lost 5 bases, the J end lost 5 bases, and 13 bases lay between the germline ends. The CDR3 extends over 14 amino acids. CDR1 and CDR2 (germline): SGHNT, YENEEA. CDR3 in DNA: TGTGCCAGCAGCGGAGGGGAGGCCCGAAACACCATATATTTT. Its translation: CASSGGEARNTIYF.

This clone occurred a few times. The V and J genes are TRBV7-8 and TRBJ2-7, with D perhaps TRBD1 (5 bases). This CDR3 has 14 residues. Germline CDR1 SGHVS, CDR2 FQNEAQ. Trimming took 4 bases from V and 5 from J, leaving 15 bases between them. The chain's CDR3 is CASSSGHGSNEQYF. The DNA for the CDR3 is TGTGCCAGCAGCTCCGGACATGGTTCGAACGAGCAGTACTTC.

The rearrangement uses TRBV2 and TRBJ2-7; possibly TRBD1 for D (5 bases). CDR1 SNHLY and CDR2 FYNNEI come from the germline V gene. The CDR3 is made up of 12 amino acids. Trimming cost V 5 bases and J 1 base, with 6 bases left between them. The CDR3 protein is CASSRQSYEQYF. The CDR3 DNA sequence: TGTGCCAGCAGTAGACAGTCCTACGAGCAGTACTTC.

The V call is TRBV28, the J call TRBJ2-5, with a weak D call TRBD2 (7 bases). The DNA end is more similar to TRBJ2-7, so the J call may be wrong. The CDR3 extends over 18 amino acids. Germline V lookup: CDR1 MDHEN, CDR2 SYDVKM. In DNA form, the CDR3 reads TGTGCCAGCCGGTCGGGGGGCGAGCTCCGGGAGGAAACCTACGAGCAGTACTTC. This codes for CASRSGGELREETYEQYF.

The chain carries TRBV7-2 and TRBJ2-1, with 12 bases fitting TRBD2. Germline V gives CDR1 SGHTA, CDR2 FQGNSA. The CDR3 runs 15 residues. The V segment lost 5 bases and the J segment 4 bases; nucleotides outside the gene matches: 3. CDR3 residues: CASSTSGGPYNEQFF. In nucleotides, the CDR3 is TGTGCCAGCAGCACTAGCGGGGGGCCTTACAATGAGCAGTTCTTC.

The CDR3 DNA sequence: TGTGCCAGCGGGTCAAAGGAGGCTACCTACGAGCAGTACTTC. Encoded protein: CASGSKEATYEQYF. The rearrangement uses TRBV28 and TRBJ2-7, with D maybe TRBD2 (5 bases). CDR3 length: 14 residues. CDR1 is MDHEN and CDR2 is SYDVKM in the germline V gene. V was clipped by 8 bases and J by 2 bases, with 16 bases between them.

The chain carries TRBV10-3 and TRBJ2-5; D not resolved. Trimming took 10 bases from V and 2 from J, leaving 20 bases between them. The length of the CDR3 is 15 residues. Germline loops: CDR1 ENHRY, CDR2 SYGVKD. The CDR3 sequence is CASNHFTRGQETQYF. For the CDR3, the DNA is TGTGCCAGCAACCACTTTACTCGCGGTCAAGAGACCCAGTACTTC.

This clone was seen once. This sequence joins TRBV7-9 and TRBJ1-6, with D unresolved. The CDR3 length is 16 residues. With 1 base removed from V and 5 bases from J, the gap between germline ends came to 12 bases. Germline-derived CDR1 and CDR2 are SEHNR and FQNEAQ (reference sequence). The CDR3 coding sequence is TGTGCCAGCAGCTTAGATCCATTGAGGAATAATTCACCCCTCCACTTT. Translation gives CASSLDPLRNNSPLHF.

The chain is built from TRBV11-3 and TRBJ2-1; no clear D gene. Between the trimmed V and J ends, which lost 3 bases and 4 bases, there was a span of 7 bases. The CDR3 covers 13 residues. Germline loops: CDR1 SGHNT, CDR2 YENEEA. CDR3 protein: CASSLATYNEQFF. In DNA form, the CDR3 reads TGTGCCAGCAGCTTGGCGACTTACAATGAGCAGTTCTTC.

The chain carries TRBV27 and TRBJ2-3; TRBD2 matches at 8 bases. J gave up 7 bases and V 8 bases, and 5 bases lay outside the gene matches. Germline CDR1 and CDR2: MNHEY and SMNVEV (reference sequence). The CDR3 consists of 12 residues. The CDR3 DNA reads as TGTGCCAGCCTACCGGGGGGGTATACGCAGTATTTT. It codes for CASLPGGYTQYF.

The count of this clone is one. This chain connects TRBV7-2 to TRBJ1-3; no clear D gene. Germline CDR1 SGHTA, CDR2 FQGNSA. This CDR3 comprises 14 residues. Between the trimmed V and J ends, which lost 5 bases and 2 bases, there was a span of 10 bases. CDR3 protein: CASSLRAPGNTIYF. CDR3 bases: TGTGCCAGCAGCCTGAGGGCTCCTGGAAACACCATATATTTT.

This chain connects TRBV6-6 to TRBJ1-3; the D gene is possibly TRBD1 (6 bases). The CDR3 runs 14 residues. With 6 bases removed from V and 4 bases from J, the gap between germline ends came to 13 bases. Germline V CDR1 and CDR2: MNHNY, SVGAGI (reference sequence). CDR3 region: CASRMTGGGNTIYF. The CDR3, as DNA: TGTGCCAGCAGGATGACAGGTGGAGGAAACACCATATATTTT.

The chain has TRBV15 and TRBJ2-1; 7 bases line up with TRBD1. After removal of 3 bases from V and 8 bases from J, the junction contained 7 bases not matched to a gene. Per germline, CDR1 LNHNV and CDR2 YYDKDF (reference sequence). The CDR3 spans 14 residues. CDR3 nucleotides: TGTGCCACCAGCAGGAGACAGGGTACGGATGAGCAGTTCTTC. It is translated as CATSRRQGTDEQFF. The entire variable domain, with the rest obtained from reference TRBV15 and TRBJ2-1, is as follows: DAMVIQNPRYQVTQFGKPVTLSCSQTLNHNVMYWYQQKSSQAPKLLFHYYDKDFNNEADTPDNFQSRRPNTSFCFLDIRSPGLGDTAMYLCATSRRQGTDEQFFGPGTRLTVL.

The chain couples TRBV28 to TRBJ1-4, with D possibly matching TRBD1 (5 bases). The CDR3 contains 13 residues. V lost 7 bases, J lost 6 bases, and 12 bases lay in between. Germline CDR1 is MDHEN and CDR2 is SYDVKM. The CDR3 DNA is TGTGCCAGCACGGGGGGAACGCATGAAAAACTGTTTTTT. It codes for CASTGGTHEKLFF.

The chain carries TRBV5-1 and TRBJ2-5; unclear D gene. The CDR3 is 11 residues long. Germline CDR1 and CDR2: SGHRS and YFSETQ. V was pared by 4 bases and J by 1 base, with 2 bases between. Here the CDR3 reads CASSRQETQYF. In nucleotides, the CDR3 is TGCGCCAGCAGCCGCCAAGAGACCCAGTACTTC.

The chain uses TRBV30 and TRBJ1-2; D might be TRBD1 (5 bases). V was pared by 1 base and J by 7 bases, with 13 bases between. This CDR3 is 13 amino acids long. Germline CDR1 is GTSNPN and CDR2 is SVGIG (reference sequence). The chain's CDR3 is CAWSAGLRTGYTF. The CDR3 DNA reads TGTGCCTGGAGTGCAGGGCTCCGGACTGGCTACACCTTC.

The gene calls are TRBV4-3 and TRBJ2-5, with D maybe TRBD2 (5 bases). The CDR3 consists of 15 residues. Trimming pared 3 bases from V and 1 base from J, leaving 12 bases between. The V gene's germline CDR1 is LGHNA and CDR2 YSLEER. This CDR3 is CASSQAEGAQETQYF. The CDR3 DNA reads TGCGCCAGCAGCCAGGCCGAGGGAGCCCAAGAGACCCAGTACTTC.

The J gene is TRBJ2-5, the V gene TRBV5-6, with D tentatively TRBD1 (5 bases). Deletions cut 7 bases from V and 3 bases from J, with 7 bases between. The CDR3 covers 11 residues. Germline CDR1 SGHDT, CDR2 YYEEEE. The CDR3 reads CASGAEETQYF. The CDR3 DNA sequence: TGTGCCAGCGGGGCAGAAGAGACCCAGTACTTC.

V and J are TRBV11-2 and TRBJ2-6; D gene ambiguous. The CDR3 covers 15 residues. Trimming stripped 6 bases from V and 2 bases from J, with 11 bases between. Germline CDR1 reads SGHAT; CDR2 reads FQNNGV. Written as DNA, the CDR3 is TGTGCCAGCAGTCCCTTGGCGGCTGGGGCCAACGTCCTGACTTTC. It is translated as CASSPLAAGANVLTF.

This clone was counted a few times. This chain uses TRBV7-2 with TRBJ1-2, with a tentative D call TRBD1 (5 bases). V lost 4 bases and J lost 4, with 16 bases in between. CDR1 is SGHTA, CDR2 FQGNSA, per germline. The CDR3 is made up of 15 amino acids. This CDR3 reads CASSWGGSSSYGYTF. CDR3 in DNA: TGTGCCAGCAGCTGGGGGGGGAGTTCCAGCTATGGCTACACCTTC. Complete variable domain (other parts from reference TRBV7-2 and TRBJ1-2): GAGVSQSPSNKVTEKGKDVELRCDPISGHTALYWYRQSLGQGLEFLIYFQGNSAPDKSGLPSDRFSAERTGGSVSTLTIQRTQQEDSAVYLCASSWGGSSSYGYTFGSGTRLTVV.